This T cell receptor beta chain appears in the sequencing data of a study of T-cell reconstitution after alpha-beta-depleted transplantation in children. The length of the CDR3 is 15 residues. CDR1 and CDR2 (germline): SEHNR, FQNEAQ (reference sequence). Turning to this clonotype: A much larger clone sits a single nucleotide away, making a read error possible.

Preparation of the TCRbeta library was carried out with unique molecular identifiers. TCRdb re-analysed the PCR reads in MiXCR, keeping a single row per CDR3 protein. The table shows about 640,000 distinct CDR3 sequences, with approximately 15% occurring only once. This chain uses TRBV7-9 with TRBJ1-1; D uncertain. The sequence was obtained from a human donor who donated a stem cell graft to a child with acute myeloid leukemia. The sample was PBMCs from the stem cell graft donor, taken from the stem cell graft. In nucleotides, the CDR3 is TGTGCCATCAGCTTAGCTTTGGGCCGGTGGACTGAAGCTTTCTTT. Amino acids: CAISLALGRWTEAFF.